These 27 T cell receptor beta chains came from one sample sequenced in a study of blood T cells in healthy people across ages. Through a sample-barcoded 5' primer and a J-beta primer mix, a second PCR was run for roughly 7 to 11 cycles. TCRdb re-analysed the 5' RACE reads in MiXCR, keeping a single row per CDR3 protein. The data contain roughly 1,100,000 distinct CDR3 sequences, about 25% of them singletons. These data also featured in a second study, about T cells of mothers and their children.

The specimen was blood. These receptors came from a girl between 2 and 10 years old in good health.

This chain connects TRBV7-9 to TRBJ1-4; a possible D gene is TRBD1 (5 bases). The CDR3 covers 15 residues. Trimming cost V 1 base and J 4 bases, with 10 bases left between them. The germline gives CDR1 SEHNR, CDR2 FQNEAQ (reference sequence). CDR3 coding DNA: TGTGCCAGCAGCTTAGATGCAGGGATTAATGAAAAACTGTTTTTT. Translation gives CASSLDAGINEKLFF.

The V gene is TRBV29-1, the J gene TRBJ2-4; D unclear. Trimming left V 5 bases short and J 9 bases short, with 14 bases between. In germline, CDR1 is SQVTM, CDR2 ANQGSEA. This CDR3 contains 12 residues. The CDR3 DNA follows: TGCAGCGTTCTCGCGGCCAAGGGCATTCAGTACTTC. Its translation is CSVLAAKGIQYF.

This clonotype was detected many times. The V gene is TRBV27, the J gene TRBJ2-1; 9 bases are shared with TRBD1. Trimming cost V 5 bases and J 5 bases; bases outside gene matches: 4. Germline assignment: CDR1 MNHEY and CDR2 SMNVEV (reference sequence). The CDR3 consists of 14 residues. The CDR3 coding sequence is TGTGCCAGCAGTCCCCGGACAGGGGACAATGAGCAGTTCTTC. Amino acids: CASSPRTGDNEQFF.

The J gene is TRBJ2-3, the V gene TRBV27; D is unresolved. Trimming stripped 6 bases from V and 6 bases from J, with 19 bases between. The CDR3 length is 15 residues. Germline CDR1 and CDR2: MNHEY and SMNVEV (reference sequence). CDR3 nucleotides: TGTGCCAGCAGCTTACTATACATAGGTTACGATACGCAGTATTTT. As protein: CASSLLYIGYDTQYF.

Only a few counts were recorded for this clonotype. This chain links TRBV29-1 with TRBJ2-5, with D unclear. The CDR3 length is 14 residues. Germline assignment: CDR1 SQVTM and CDR2 ANQGSEA. With 0 bases removed from V and 2 bases from J, the gap between germline ends came to 10 bases. CDR3 amino acids: CSVEEVGQQETQYF. In nucleotides, the CDR3 is TGCAGCGTTGAAGAGGTCGGGCAACAAGAGACCCAGTACTTC.

This chain's CDR3 is CASSLVGGTGEDYAYGYTF. In DNA form, the CDR3 reads TGTGCCAGCAGCTTAGTAGGCGGGACAGGGGAGGACTATGCCTATGGCTACACCTTC. V usage is TRBV7-2 and J usage is TRBJ1-2, with 10 bases that match TRBD1. The V and J ends lost 1 base and 4 bases, in that order; junction bases with no gene match: 15. CDR3 size: 19 residues. CDR1 is SGHTA and CDR2 is FQGNSA in the germline V gene.

This clonotype appeared a few times. The chain links TRBV4-2 to TRBJ2-5; 10 nucleotides agree with TRBD1. The J call may be in error: the DNA end matches TRBJ2-1 better. This CDR3 is 16 amino acids long. Germline values: CDR1 LGHNA, CDR2 YNFKEQ. CDR3 sequence: CASSLSGTGENNEQFF. The CDR3 DNA follows: TGTGCCAGCAGCCTATCCGGGACAGGGGAGAATAATGAGCAGTTCTTC.

This chain links TRBV12-3 or TRBV12-4 with TRBJ2-1; 7 nucleotides align to TRBD1. J was trimmed by 7 bases and V by 7 bases; bases with no gene match: 4. The CDR3 is made up of 12 amino acids. The CDR3 nucleotides are TGTGCCAGCATAGCAGGGGGAAATGAGCAGTTCTTC. As protein: CASIAGGNEQFF.

The CDR3 DNA reads TGTGCCAGCAGCCCACTCCTAGCGGGAGGGCCTACAGATACGCAGTATTTT. It translates to CASSPLLAGGPTDTQYF. The chain has TRBV4-2 and TRBJ2-3; 12 bases fit TRBD2. V trimming: 4 bases; J trimming: 3 bases; junction bases outside the gene matches: 8. The CDR3 is made up of 17 amino acids. Germline V gene sequence: CDR1 LGHNA, CDR2 YNFKEQ.

The V call is TRBV28, the J call TRBJ1-4; no firm D call. The ends were cut back, 10 bases at V and 4 bases at J, with 7 bases in the middle. There are 11 residues in the CDR3. Germline V CDR1 and CDR2: MDHEN, SYDVKM. CDR3 residues: CATENNEKLFF. The CDR3 nucleotides are TGTGCCACGGAGAATAATGAAAAACTGTTTTTT.

This clonotype is a singleton in its sample. J is TRBJ2-5 and V is TRBV3-1; 7 bases are a match to TRBD1. The CDR3 loop spans 14 amino acids. The germline V gene encodes CDR1 LGHDT and CDR2 YNNKEL (reference sequence). The ends lost 6 bases at V and 2 bases at J; junction bases unmatched: 6. This chain's CDR3 is CASSTQGHQETQYF. The CDR3 nucleotides read TGTGCCAGCAGTACACAGGGGCATCAAGAGACCCAGTACTTC.

V is TRBV4-2 and J is TRBJ2-1, with a possible D match to TRBD2 (6 bases). The CDR3 sequence is 16 residues long. V lost 3 bases and J 4 bases, leaving 16 bases between the germline ends. CDR1 and CDR2 (germline): LGHNA, YNFKEQ. The CDR3 loop reads CASSQDALALYNEQFF. The CDR3 DNA reads as TGTGCCAGCAGCCAGGACGCGCTAGCGTTGTACAATGAGCAGTTCTTC.

The chain recombines TRBV28 with TRBJ2-1; TRBD2 aligns across 7 bases. CDR1 MDHEN and CDR2 SYDVKM come from the germline V gene. With 6 bases clipped from V and 2 bases from J, the junction kept 10 bases outside the gene matches. The CDR3 runs 16 residues. CDR3 in DNA: TGTGCCAGCAGACCCCTTACGGGAGGACCCTACAATGAGCAGTTCTTC. It encodes CASRPLTGGPYNEQFF.

The chain carries TRBV6-6 and TRBJ2-1; 9 bases agree with TRBD2. The J call is uncertain, as TRBJ2-5 better fits the DNA end. The germline gives CDR1 MNHNY, CDR2 SVGAGI (reference sequence). The CDR3 consists of 15 residues. The CDR3 is CASSYALAGPEAQYF. CDR3 coding DNA: TGTGCCAGCAGTTACGCCCTAGCGGGGCCGGAGGCCCAGTACTTC.

The rearrangement uses TRBV27 and TRBJ1-4; no firm D call. Germline values: CDR1 MNHEY, CDR2 SMNVEV (reference sequence). V dropped 6 bases and J dropped 8 bases, with 13 bases sitting between them. The CDR3 covers 13 residues. CDR3 in DNA: TGTGCCAGCAGACTTACCGGAGTCGAAAAACTGTTTTTT. This sequence encodes CASRLTGVEKLFF. Complete variable domain (other parts from reference TRBV27 and TRBJ1-4): EAQVTQNPRYLITVTGKKLTVTCSQNMNHEYMSWYRQDPGLGLRQIYYSMNVEVTDKGDVPEGYKVSRKEKRNFPLILESPSPNQTSLYFCASRLTGVEKLFFGSGTQLSVL.

The V call is TRBV20-1, the J call TRBJ2-5, with 9 bases fitting TRBD1. The J call could be wrong; TRBJ2-1 is a better fit for the DNA end. The CDR3 runs to 14 residues. Per germline, CDR1 DFQATT and CDR2 SNEGSKA (reference sequence). The CDR3 DNA reads as TGCAGTGCTAGAGTTTTAGACAGGGGGAATGAGCAGTTCTTC. Its protein is CSARVLDRGNEQFF.

This clonotype was seen a handful of times. The chain has TRBV7-2 and TRBJ2-7, with unresolved D. CDR1 and CDR2 from the germline V gene are SGHTA and FQGNSA. This CDR3 comprises 13 residues. Trimming cost V 1 base and J 7 bases, with 11 bases left between them. Here the CDR3 DNA reads TGTGCCAGCAGCTTAGTAGTCCTCCTGGAGCAGTACTTC. As protein: CASSLVVLLEQYF.

V and J are TRBV29-1 and TRBJ2-1; a possible D gene is TRBD2 (6 bases). Trimming stripped 2 bases from V and 5 bases from J, with 10 bases between. CDR1 is SQVTM, CDR2 ANQGSEA, per germline. This CDR3 comprises 13 residues. In nucleotides, the CDR3 is TGCAGCGTTGAAAGGACTACGAACAATGAGCAGTTCTTC. Translation: CSVERTTNNEQFF.

Only a few counts were recorded for this clonotype. The J gene is TRBJ1-1, the V gene TRBV7-2; 7 bases align to TRBD1. The CDR3 is 12 amino acids. Trimming removed 5 bases from V and 10 bases from J; junction bases left unmatched: 7. Germline loops: CDR1 SGHTA, CDR2 FQGNSA. The CDR3 sequence is CASSTRQGGAFF. CDR3 nucleotide sequence: TGTGCCAGCAGCACCCGACAGGGAGGAGCTTTCTTT.

The chain uses TRBV6-6 and TRBJ2-1; no definite D call. Trimming stripped 2 bases from V and 5 bases from J, with 10 bases between. This CDR3 is 14 amino acids long. Per germline, CDR1 MNHNY and CDR2 SVGAGI (reference sequence). The CDR3 DNA is TGTGCCAGCAGTTACCCGAATCTCAACAATGAGCAGTTCTTC. Residues: CASSYPNLNNEQFF.

On this clonotype itself: One end of the junction does not line up with germline, which may come from a read error. The chain carries TRBV27 and TRBJ2-1, with 9 bases lining up with TRBD2. This CDR3 spans 15 amino acids. The germline gives CDR1 MNHEY, CDR2 SMNVEV (reference sequence). CDR3 in amino acids: CASSLSASGDNEQFF. CDR3 bases: TGTGCCAGCAGTCTATCGGCTAGCGGGGACAATGAGCAGTTCTTC.

The chain carries TRBV29-1 and TRBJ2-1, with 8 bases that match TRBD2. Germline assignment: CDR1 SQVTM and CDR2 ANQGSEA. Trimming removed 5 bases from V and 7 bases from J; junction bases left unmatched: 7. The CDR3 runs to 13 residues. The CDR3 loop is CSVRLALWNEQFF. In DNA, the CDR3 is TGCAGCGTTAGACTAGCGCTTTGGAATGAGCAGTTCTTC.

About this clonotype: The germline gene is not matched at one end of the junction; a read error may be the cause. The chain carries TRBV20-1 and TRBJ2-3; D possibly corresponds to TRBD1 (6 bases). Germline V gives CDR1 DFQATT, CDR2 SNEGSKA (reference sequence). CDR3 length equals 15 residues. CDR3 protein: CSAEPGAGATDTQCF. The CDR3 DNA reads TGCAGTGCAGAGCCCGGGGCAGGGGCCACAGATACGCAGTGTTTT.

The V call is TRBV28, the J call TRBJ2-5, with D possibly TRBD2 on 6 matching bases. TRBJ2-1 explains the end of the DNA better; the J call may be wrong. The CDR3 spans 15 residues. Germline V gene data show CDR1 as MDHEN and CDR2 as SYDVKM. CDR3 amino acids: CASSFVLASYNEQFF. Here the CDR3 DNA reads TGTGCCAGCAGTTTTGTACTAGCATCCTACAATGAGCAGTTCTTC.

On this clonotype itself: Relative to the germline gene, one junction end is altered; a read error may explain this. Here the CDR3 DNA reads TGCGCCAGCAGCTTGGAAGGTGGAGAGGTGAACAATGTGCAGTTCTTC. This encodes CASSLEGGEVNNVQFF. The chain has TRBV5-1 and TRBJ2-1; D gene ambiguous. Germline CDR1 SGHRS, CDR2 YFSETQ. The CDR3 has 16 residues. Full variable domain (remainder filled in from reference TRBV5-1 and TRBJ2-1): KAGVTQTPRYLIKTRGQQVTLSCSPISGHRSVSWYQQTPGQGLQFLFEYFSETQRNKGNFPGRFSGRQFSNSRSEMNVSTLELGDSALYLCASSLEGGEVNNVQFFGPGTRLTVL.

A few counts support this clonotype. V is TRBV12-3 or TRBV12-4 and J is TRBJ1-5, with D perhaps TRBD1 (5 bases). The CDR3 spans 15 residues. Between the trimmed V and J ends, which lost 5 bases and 7 bases, there was a span of 18 bases. CDR3 sequence (DNA): TGTGCCAGCAGTCCCAGGGCTGTAGTTAAGCAGCCCCAGCATTTT. Protein sequence: CASSPRAVVKQPQHF.

The V and J genes are TRBV29-1 and TRBJ2-7; TRBD1 or TRBD2 may be the D gene (5 bases each). The CDR3 extends over 13 amino acids. V was pared by 7 bases and J by 7 bases, with 20 bases between. The germline V gene encodes CDR1 SQVTM and CDR2 ANQGSEA. CDR3 nucleotide sequence: TGCAGCGCGGGACCATCGGAGGTGGGGGAGCAGTACTTC. Translating gives CSAGPSEVGEQYF.